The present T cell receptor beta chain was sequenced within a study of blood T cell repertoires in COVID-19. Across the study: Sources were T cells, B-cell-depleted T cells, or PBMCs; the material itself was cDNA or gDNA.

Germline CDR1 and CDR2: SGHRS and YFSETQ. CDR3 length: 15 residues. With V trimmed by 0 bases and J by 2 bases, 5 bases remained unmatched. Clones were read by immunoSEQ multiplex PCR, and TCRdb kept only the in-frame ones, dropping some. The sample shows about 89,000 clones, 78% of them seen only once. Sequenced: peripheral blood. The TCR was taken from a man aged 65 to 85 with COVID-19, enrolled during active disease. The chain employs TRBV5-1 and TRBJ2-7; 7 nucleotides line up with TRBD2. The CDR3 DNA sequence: TGCGCCAGCAGCTTGGGCGCTAGCGGTACCTACGAGCAGTACTTC. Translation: CASSLGASGTYEQYF.